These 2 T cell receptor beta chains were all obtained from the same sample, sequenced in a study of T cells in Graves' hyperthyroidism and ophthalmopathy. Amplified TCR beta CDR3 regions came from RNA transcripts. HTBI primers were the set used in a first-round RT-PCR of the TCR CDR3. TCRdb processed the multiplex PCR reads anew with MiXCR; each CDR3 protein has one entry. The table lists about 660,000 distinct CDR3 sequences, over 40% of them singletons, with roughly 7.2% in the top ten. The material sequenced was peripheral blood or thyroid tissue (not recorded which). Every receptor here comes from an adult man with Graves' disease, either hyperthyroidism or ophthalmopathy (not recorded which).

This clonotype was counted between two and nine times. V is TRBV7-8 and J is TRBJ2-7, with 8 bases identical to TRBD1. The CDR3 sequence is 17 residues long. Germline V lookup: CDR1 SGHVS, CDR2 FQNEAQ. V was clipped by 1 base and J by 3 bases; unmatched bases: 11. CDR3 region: CASSLGLIAGGVYEQYF. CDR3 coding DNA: TGTGCCAGCAGCTTAGGCCTAATTGCAGGGGGCGTCTACGAGCAGTACTTC.

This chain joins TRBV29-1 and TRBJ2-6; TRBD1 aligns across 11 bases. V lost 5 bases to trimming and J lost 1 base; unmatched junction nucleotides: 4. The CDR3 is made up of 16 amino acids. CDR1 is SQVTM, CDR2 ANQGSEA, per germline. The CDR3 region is CSVKGQGASGANVLTF. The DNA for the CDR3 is TGCAGCGTTAAAGGACAGGGGGCGTCTGGGGCCAACGTCCTGACTTTC.